Listed here are 5 T cell receptor beta chains from one sample, sequenced in a study of T cell changes during pregnancy in multiple sclerosis. Libraries were prepared by immunoSEQ multiplex PCR; TCRdb keeps only in-frame clonotypes and omits some of them. The sample lists tens of thousands of clones; about 90% were seen once. Sequencing was performed on CD4+ T cells from peripheral blood mononuclear cells, taken in the second trimester of pregnancy. The receptors here all came from a female donor in good health, enrolled as a control in a pregnancy study.

The V gene is TRBV5-1, the J gene TRBJ1-5; tentative D call: TRBD1 (6 bases). Germline CDR1 reads SGHRS; CDR2 reads YFSETQ. V was clipped by 2 bases and J by 3 bases, with 12 bases between them. The CDR3 totals 15 residues. The CDR3 spells CASSFSAGDNQPQHF. The CDR3 DNA sequence: TGCGCCAGCAGCTTCTCGGCAGGGGACAATCAGCCCCAGCATTTT.

V gene TRBV2 combines with J gene TRBJ2-1; 9 bases fit TRBD1. In germline, CDR1 is SNHLY, CDR2 FYNNEI. This CDR3 region has 14 residues. After removal of 6 bases from V and 4 bases from J, the junction contained 4 bases not matched to a gene. CDR3 loop: CASRPGQGYNEQFF. CDR3 sequence (DNA): TGTGCCAGCAGACCGGGACAGGGTTACAATGAGCAGTTCTTC.

The chain recombines TRBV19 with TRBJ1-2; D remains ambiguous. The CDR3 loop spans 12 amino acids. V was shortened by 3 bases and J by 5 bases, with 7 bases between the two germline ends. Looked up from germline, CDR1 is LNHDA and CDR2 is SQIVND (reference sequence). The CDR3 loop is CASSIGEYGYTF. In nucleotides, the CDR3 is TGTGCCAGTAGTATCGGGGAATATGGCTACACCTTC.

V gene TRBV6-1 combines with J gene TRBJ2-2; 7 bases are a match to TRBD1. Germline CDR1 is MNHNS and CDR2 is SASEGT. The CDR3 length is 18 residues. V lost 1 base to trimming and J lost 1 base; unmatched junction nucleotides: 9. In nucleotides, the CDR3 is TGTGCCAGCAGTGAAGGGACAGGCTACCTAAGGAACACCGGGGAGCTGTTTTTT. Translated: CASSEGTGYLRNTGELFF.

The CDR3 DNA is TGCAGCGTTTCTCGGGTTACCCGCACAGATACGCAGTATTTT. Protein product: CSVSRVTRTDTQYF. This rearrangement joins TRBV29-1 to TRBJ2-3; no definite D call. From germline, CDR1 is SQVTM and CDR2 ANQGSEA. The V gene lost 5 bases and the J gene lost 1 base, with 13 bases spanning the gap. CDR3 size: 14 residues.